This T cell receptor (beta chain) was profiled in a study of CD8 T cells in ankylosing spondylitis. CDR3 length: 14 residues. Deletions cut 3 bases from V and 2 bases from J, with 10 bases between. From germline, CDR1 is SEHNR and CDR2 FQNEAQ (reference sequence). Points from the study as a whole: Reports of some motif variants in reactive arthritis synovial fluid and blood predate this one. Blood of patients with ankylosing spondylitis appeared to be characterized by a TCR beta motif of seven or eight highly homologous variants. It was reported that disease-linked clones were significantly enriched in matched ankylosing spondylitis synovial fluid.

This clonotype came up a few times. What it recognizes is unknown. TCRdb passed the 5' RACE reads through MiXCR, listing each CDR3 protein once. The table has around 250,000 distinct CDR3 sequences, about 10% seen once. This chain connects TRBV7-9 to TRBJ2-5; D gene uncertain. The TCR comes from a male donor with ankylosing spondylitis or in good health (not recorded which). Sequencing was performed on blood, either unsorted or a sorted T cell fraction (not recorded which). CDR3 loop: CASSFRTTQETQYF. In DNA form, the CDR3 reads TGTGCCAGCAGCTTCCGGACCACACAAGAGACCCAGTACTTC.